The source of this T cell receptor beta chain is a study of blood T cell repertoires in COVID-19. Across the study: Donors in the United States, Italy and Spain gave samples during acute or convalescent COVID-19. Sources were T cells, B-cell-depleted T cells, or PBMCs; the material itself was cDNA or gDNA.

The protocol was immunoSEQ multiplex PCR, while the TCRdb copy is restricted to in-frame clones and leaves out a portion. The profile shows 150,000 or so clones, less than 80% of them singletons. V lost 5 bases and J 0 bases, leaving 22 bases between the germline ends. From germline, CDR1 is MNHEY and CDR2 SMNVEV (reference sequence). This CDR3 is built from 18 residues. The J gene is TRBJ2-5, the V gene TRBV27, with D maybe TRBD1 (7 bases). The clonotype originates from a woman older than 75 with active or convalescent COVID-19. The sample consisted of peripheral blood. The CDR3 nucleotides are TGTGCCAGCAGTAAGAAGCGGCCGGCAGGGGGGTACCAAGAGACCCAGTACTTC. It codes for CASSKKRPAGGYQETQYF.